This T cell receptor (beta chain) was found in a study of T-cell reconstitution after alpha-beta-depleted transplantation in children. Concerning this clonotype: The antigen is unknown.

This CDR3 spans 15 amino acids. Germline CDR1 is LNHDA and CDR2 is SQIVND (reference sequence). The junction had 7 bases not matched to a gene; V was cut back by 7 bases and J by 4 bases. TCRbeta library preparation incorporated unique molecular identifiers. TCRdb reanalysed the PCR reads using MiXCR and keeps one entry per CDR3 protein. The sample has 700,000 to 950,000 distinct CDR3 sequences, about 16% seen once. Study results and caveats: Surviving recipient T cells and intrathymic progenitors accounted for some patients' high TCRbeta diversity at day 60. Among T cells one year after transplant, newly produced cells accounted for most counts and diversity.

The receptor was isolated from a male patient younger than 18 who had a stem cell transplant for acute lymphoblastic leukemia, so the T cells may come from the graft donor. The rearrangement joins TRBV19 to TRBJ2-1; 10 bases are a match to TRBD2. This specimen was PBMCs, mostly from graft donor cells, taken 360 days after TCRalphabeta/CD19-depleted stem cell transplant. CDR3 sequence: CASTPAGGWYNEQFF. As DNA, the CDR3 is TGTGCCAGTACCCCAGCGGGAGGGTGGTACAATGAGCAGTTCTTC.